The clone carrying this TCR beta chain came up a few times. This CDR3 comprises 15 residues. CDR1 is ENHRY, CDR2 SYGVKD, per germline. Trimming at V came to 7 bases and at J to 1 base, leaving 6 bases not matched to a gene. The data derive from a study of blood T cell repertoires in COVID-19. Study background: Acute and convalescent COVID-19 specimens originated in the United States, Italy and Spain. Nucleic acid was either cDNA or gDNA, and it came from T cells, B-cell-depleted T cells, or PBMCs.

Original analysis: Quantification of nucleated cells was approximated via reference gene primer amplification. Using immunoSEQ multiplex PCR, the repertoire was profiled, and TCRdb retains in-frame clones only, with some absent. The V and J calls and clone size are taken from that table; D and trimming were inferred from the DNA. The sample lists under 150,000 clones; around four fifths were seen once. Sequencing input: peripheral blood. This rearrangement joins TRBV10-3 to TRBJ2-5; 10 bases map to TRBD1. The source is an older man with active or convalescent COVID-19. The CDR3 DNA reads TGTGCCATCAATGCGGGGACAGGGGCCCAAGAGACCCAGTACTTC. As protein: CAINAGTGAQETQYF.